Below, 17 T cell receptor beta chains from the same sample are listed, as sequenced in a study of T cells in Graves' hyperthyroidism and ophthalmopathy (dated by TCRdb to the late 2010s). Receptors were amplified or captured by multiplex PCR. The sequencer listed for this sample is Illumina HiSeq 2000. TCR beta CDR3 regions were amplified from RNA transcripts. The first round of RT-PCR for the TCR CDR3 was performed with the HTBI primer set and the Qiagen OneStep RT-PCR kit. TCRdb applied fastp at Q25 and MiXCR to the public reads, then kept only in-frame beta chains. Rows are unified per CDR3 protein, each entry keeping the most common DNA and genes. The sample profile shows fewer than 650,000 distinct CDR3 sequences; approximately 14% of them were found once. 4.3% of the sample belongs to the ten largest clones. Sequencing input: blood. All receptors come from a woman aged 40 to 50 with Graves' ophthalmopathy.

This clonotype has at least ten counts. The chain joins TRBV20-1 to TRBJ2-7, with TRBD1 matching over 8 bases. The length of the CDR3 is 14 residues. Germline V CDR1 and CDR2: DFQATT, SNEGSKA (reference sequence). J lost 0 bases, V lost 1 base, and 2 bases had no gene match. The DNA for the CDR3 is TGCAGTGCTAGAGGGGACAGGAGCTCCTACGAGCAGTACTTC. Translation gives CSARGDRSSYEQYF.

Many counts were recorded for this clonotype. The V call is TRBV13, the J call TRBJ2-7; either TRBD1 or TRBD2 may fit D (5 bases each). Germline CDR1 PRHDT, CDR2 FYEKMQ (reference sequence). There are 15 residues in the CDR3. Trimming took off 5 bases at V and 2 bases at J, with 16 bases between the two ends. Here the CDR3 reads CASSPRGPGTYEQYF. Written as DNA, the CDR3 is TGTGCCAGCAGCCCAAGGGGACCTGGAACCTACGAGCAGTACTTC.

A few counts support this clonotype. The rearrangement joins TRBV3-1 to TRBJ2-7; TRBD2 aligns across 8 bases. V was clipped by 3 bases and J by 2 bases; unmatched bases: 9. The germline V gene has CDR1 LGHDT and CDR2 YNNKEL (reference sequence). The CDR3 is 16 amino acids. CDR3 protein: CASSQGAGGNAYEQYF. The CDR3 region has the DNA TGTGCCAGCAGCCAGGGGGCGGGAGGTAACGCCTACGAGCAGTACTTC.

This chain connects TRBV4-1 to TRBJ1-2; D might be TRBD1 (5 bases). The CDR3 length is 13 residues. Trimming removed 0 bases from V and 7 bases from J, with 9 bases in between. Germline V gene sequence: CDR1 MGHRA, CDR2 YSYEKL. The CDR3 nucleotides read TGCGCCAGCAGCCAAGATGCAGGGCTTGGCTACACCTTC. Translated: CASSQDAGLGYTF.

This clonotype appeared once. The genes are TRBV6-5 and TRBJ1-6; D call uncertain. Germline loops: CDR1 MNHEY, CDR2 SVGAGI. Trimming pared 6 bases from V and 5 bases from J, leaving 14 bases between. The CDR3 totals 15 residues. The chain's CDR3 is CASRLGRNDNSPLHF. CDR3 in DNA: TGTGCCAGCAGACTCGGAAGGAACGATAATTCACCCCTCCACTTT.

The rearrangement joins TRBV19 to TRBJ2-7, with D tentatively TRBD1 (6 bases). This CDR3 contains 17 residues. Between the trimmed V and J ends, which lost 4 bases and 1 base, there was a span of 20 bases. Per germline, CDR1 LNHDA and CDR2 SQIVND (reference sequence). The DNA of the CDR3 is TGTGCCAGTAGTACCGAATGGGGTATAAGGGGGTCCTACGAGCAGTACTTC. It translates to CASSTEWGIRGSYEQYF.

This clonotype was seen only a few times. It may be a read error: a sequence one base away is much more abundant. This CDR3 fails to terminate in the conserved phenylalanine or tryptophan, so it likely reflects a read error. The chain links TRBV5-4 to TRBJ2-2; 10 nucleotides match TRBD2. The CDR3 consists of 15 residues. From germline, CDR1 is SGHNT and CDR2 YYREEE (reference sequence). Trimming removed 4 bases from V and 3 bases from J; junction bases left unmatched: 3. The CDR3 here is CASSTGLADTGELFL. CDR3 DNA: TGTGCCAGCAGCACCGGACTAGCGGACACCGGGGAGCTGTTTCTT.

Ten or more counts support this clonotype. The gene calls are TRBV18 and TRBJ1-1, with a weak D call TRBD1 (5 bases). Germline CDR1 reads KGHSH; CDR2 reads LQKENI. The V and J ends lost 8 bases and 5 bases respectively, with 12 bases between them. The CDR3 totals 12 residues. The CDR3 region has the DNA TGTGCCAGCAGCCCAGGGAGGACTGAAGCTTTCTTT. Its translation: CASSPGRTEAFF.

The rearrangement links TRBV12-3 or TRBV12-4 to TRBJ2-5, with D unclear. V lost 4 bases to trimming and J lost 1 base, with 19 bases between them. This CDR3 is 17 amino acids long. CDR3 nucleotide sequence: TGTGCCAGCAGTTCTGGGTTTATCTGGGGTCCCCAAGAGACCCAGTACTTC. Protein sequence: CASSSGFIWGPQETQYF.

This clonotype occurred many times. The genes are TRBV19 and TRBJ2-5, with 7 nucleotides matching TRBD1. The V gene end was trimmed by 6 bases and the J gene end by 3 bases; junction bases not matched to a gene: 4. The CDR3 consists of 13 residues. CDR1 and CDR2 (germline): LNHDA, SQIVND (reference sequence). CDR3 region: CASRSGTEETQYF. The DNA of the CDR3 is TGTGCCAGTAGATCCGGGACAGAAGAGACCCAGTACTTC. Supplemented by reference TRBV19 and TRBJ2-5, the full variable domain reads DGGITQSPKYLFRKEGQNVTLSCEQNLNHDAMYWYRQDPGQGLRLIYYSQIVNDFQKGDIAEGYSVSREKKESFPLTVTSAQKNPTAFYLCASRSGTEETQYFGPGTRLLVL.

The rearrangement links TRBV27 to TRBJ1-2; no clear D. Deletions cut 6 bases from V and 1 base from J, with 12 bases between. The length of the CDR3 is 14 residues. CDR1 MNHEY and CDR2 SMNVEV come from the germline V gene (reference sequence). The CDR3 loop reads CASRLSSFNYGYTF. CDR3 DNA: TGTGCCAGCAGACTGAGCAGCTTTAACTATGGCTACACCTTC.

This clonotype has more than one count but fewer than ten. The V and J genes are TRBV6-1 and TRBJ2-5, with D tentatively TRBD1 or TRBD2 (5 bases each). Trimming shortened V by 5 bases and J by 4 bases, and 17 bases separated the two germline ends. Germline V gene data show CDR1 as MNHNS and CDR2 as SASEGT. This CDR3 contains 15 residues. The CDR3 nucleotides are TGTGCCAGCAGTAGTCTCCGGGGCCGGGGAGAGACCCAGTACTTC. Translating gives CASSSLRGRGETQYF.

In its sample, this clonotype was seen once. A much larger clone differs from this one at a single base, so this may be a read error. The rearrangement joins TRBV7-9 to TRBJ2-7, with 8 bases lining up with TRBD1. CDR3 size: 11 residues. V trimming: 8 bases; J trimming: 9 bases; junction bases outside the gene matches: 6. Looked up from germline, CDR1 is SEHNR and CDR2 is FQNEAQ (reference sequence). The CDR3 is CASGLTGGQYF. The CDR3 coding sequence is TGTGCCAGCGGCCTAACAGGGGGGCAGTACTTC.

J is TRBJ1-1 and V is TRBV20-1; the match to TRBD1 covers 7 bases. The V and J ends lost 0 bases and 3 bases, in that order; junction bases with no gene match: 13. There are 17 residues in the CDR3. Germline-derived CDR1 and CDR2 are DFQATT and SNEGSKA (reference sequence). This chain's CDR3 is CSARDATGRAKDTEAFF. For the CDR3, the DNA is TGCAGTGCTAGAGATGCGACAGGGCGGGCGAAGGACACTGAAGCTTTCTTT.

Only a few counts were recorded for this clonotype. The chain links TRBV19 to TRBJ1-2; TRBD1 is a possible D gene (5 bases). The CDR3 extends over 18 amino acids. Trimming left V 7 bases short and J 5 bases short, with 29 bases between. The germline V gene encodes CDR1 LNHDA and CDR2 SQIVND (reference sequence). The CDR3 loop reads CASTPSTLAGTEVYGYTF. DNA of the CDR3: TGTGCCAGTACCCCCAGTACGCTCGCCGGGACGGAAGTTTATGGCTACACCTTC.

This clonotype was recorded many times. This rearrangement joins TRBV20-1 to TRBJ2-7; tentative D call: TRBD2 (6 bases). Trimming left V 5 bases short and J 6 bases short, with 17 bases between. CDR3 length: 13 amino acids. Germline CDR1 DFQATT, CDR2 SNEGSKA (reference sequence). The DNA of the CDR3 is TGCAGTGCTGGGGGGACCTCCAGCGCCGAGCAGTACTTC. Translation: CSAGGTSSAEQYF.

This clonotype appeared many times. Its ends do not fully match the called genes, so a read error is possible. The genes are TRBV13 and TRBJ2-2; TRBD2 matches at 9 bases. The CDR3 length is 14 residues. CDR1 PRHDT and CDR2 FYEKMQ come from the germline V gene (reference sequence). CDR3: CASRLAGEAGELFF. Written as DNA, the CDR3 is TGTGCCAGCAGGTTAGCGGGGGAAGCCGGGGAGCTGTTTTTT. The full variable domain, its missing parts supplied by reference TRBV13 and TRBJ2-2, is AAGVIQSPRHLIKEKRETATLKCYPIPRHDTVYWYQQGPGQDPQFLISFYEKMQSDKGSIPDRFSAQQFSDYHSELNMSSLELGDSALYFCASRLAGEAGELFFGEGSRLTVL.